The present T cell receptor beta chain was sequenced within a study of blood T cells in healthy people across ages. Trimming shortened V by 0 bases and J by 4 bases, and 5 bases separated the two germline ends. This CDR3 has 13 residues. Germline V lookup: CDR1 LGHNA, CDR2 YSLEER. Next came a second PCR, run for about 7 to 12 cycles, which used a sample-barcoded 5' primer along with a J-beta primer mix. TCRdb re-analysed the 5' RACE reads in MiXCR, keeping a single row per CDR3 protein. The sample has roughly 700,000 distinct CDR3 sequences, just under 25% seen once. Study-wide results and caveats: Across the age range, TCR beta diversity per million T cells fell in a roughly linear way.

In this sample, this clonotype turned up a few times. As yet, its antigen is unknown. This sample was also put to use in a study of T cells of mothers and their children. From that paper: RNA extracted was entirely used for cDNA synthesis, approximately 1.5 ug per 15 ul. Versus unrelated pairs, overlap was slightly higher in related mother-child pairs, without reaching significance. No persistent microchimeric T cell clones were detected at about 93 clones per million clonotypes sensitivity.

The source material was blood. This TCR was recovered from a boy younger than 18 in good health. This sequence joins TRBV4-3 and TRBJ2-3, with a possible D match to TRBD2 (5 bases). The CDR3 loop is CASSQERADTQYF. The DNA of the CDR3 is TGCGCCAGCAGCCAAGAGAGGGCAGATACGCAGTATTTT.